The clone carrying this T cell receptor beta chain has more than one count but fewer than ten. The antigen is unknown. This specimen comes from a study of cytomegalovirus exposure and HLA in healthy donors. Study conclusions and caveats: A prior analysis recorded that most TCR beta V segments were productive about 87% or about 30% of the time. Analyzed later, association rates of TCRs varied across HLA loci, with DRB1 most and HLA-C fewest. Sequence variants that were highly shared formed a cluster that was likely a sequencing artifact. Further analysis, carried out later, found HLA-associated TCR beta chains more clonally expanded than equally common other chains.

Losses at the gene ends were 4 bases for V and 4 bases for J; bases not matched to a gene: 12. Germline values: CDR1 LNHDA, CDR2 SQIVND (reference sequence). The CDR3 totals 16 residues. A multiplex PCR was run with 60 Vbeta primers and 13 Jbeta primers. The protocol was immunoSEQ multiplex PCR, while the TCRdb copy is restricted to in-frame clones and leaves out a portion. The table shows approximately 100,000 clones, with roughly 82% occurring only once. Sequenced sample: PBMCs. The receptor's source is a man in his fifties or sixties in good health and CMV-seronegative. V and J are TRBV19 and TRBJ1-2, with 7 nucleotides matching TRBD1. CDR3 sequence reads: CASSTESTGVSYGYTF. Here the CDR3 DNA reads TGTGCCAGTAGTACCGAATCCACAGGGGTCAGCTATGGCTACACCTTC.